This TCR beta chain was observed in a study of T cells after yellow fever vaccination. Background on the study: Libraries from low-cell-number fractions were prepared with the SMART-Seq v4 Ultra Low Input RNA kit. Notes on the study in general: Secondary responses were weaker yet peaked faster, day 5 versus 15. High-abundance clonotypes from the bulk population could contaminate FACS-sorted repertoires.

From germline, CDR1 is SGDLS and CDR2 YYNGEE. V was shortened by 3 bases and J by 2 bases, with 16 bases between the two germline ends. This CDR3 spans 16 amino acids. Researchers made TCR cDNA using 5'RACE template switching, and this step added a universal primer site and UMIs. TCRdb re-analysed the 5' RACE reads in MiXCR, keeping a single row per CDR3 protein. Of some 340,000 distinct CDR3 sequences in the sample, about 11% are singletons; the top ten hold less than 3.5%. Regarding this clonotype: No antigen is known for it.

The receptor comes from a man aged 18 to 30 who received the YFV17D yellow fever vaccine. The source was CD4+ T cells sorted from PBMCs, collected 45 days after the yellow fever booster vaccination. V and J are TRBV9 and TRBJ2-3, with a possible D match to TRBD2 (6 bases). The CDR3 sequence is CASSATGTHYTDTQYF. CDR3 DNA: TGTGCCAGCAGCGCAACCGGGACTCATTACACAGATACGCAGTATTTT. The complete variable domain, with remaining parts taken from reference TRBV9 and TRBJ2-3, reads DSGVTQTPKHLITATGQRVTLRCSPRSGDLSVYWYQQSLDQGLQFLIQYYNGEERAKGNILERFSAQQFPDLHSELNLSSLELGDSALYFCASSATGTHYTDTQYFGPGTRLTVL.